Below, 18 T cell receptor beta chains from the same sample are listed, as sequenced in a study of T cell repertoires in cytomegalovirus infection (dated by TCRdb to the late 2010s). No antigens are known for them. Reading the label with the study, this specimen's treatment or condition is: in vitro stimulation with specific CMV peptide epitopes to enrich CMV-specific T cells. The instrument given in TCRdb is Illumina HiSeq 1500. TCRdb took the public reads, trimmed them with fastp at Q25, ran MiXCR for clone calling and kept in-frame beta chains. Duplicate CDR3 protein sequences are folded into a single record with the most common DNA and genes. Across this sample there are approximately 300,000 distinct CDR3 sequences, with 25% to 35% seen only once. The ten biggest clones cover about 19% of the sample. This material consisted of cultured PBMCs, taken from culture after CMV antigen stimulation. The receptors were gathered from a human donor in good health (CMV status not recorded). Some clones in this sample may be carry-over from other donors' samples.

This chain uses TRBV12-3 or TRBV12-4 with TRBJ2-7; 9 bases map to TRBD2. The V segment lost 6 bases and the J segment 5 bases; nucleotides outside the gene matches: 5. This CDR3 is built from 13 residues. Written as DNA, the CDR3 is TGTGCCAGCAGGCGGACTAGCGAGAACGAGCAGTACTTC. Its protein is CASRRTSENEQYF.

This clonotype appeared a few times. The rearrangement uses TRBV11-2 and TRBJ2-1, with 9 bases identical to TRBD2. Germline V gene data show CDR1 as SGHAT and CDR2 as FQNNGV. With 1 base clipped from V and 2 bases from J, the junction kept 9 bases outside the gene matches. The CDR3 totals 18 residues. CDR3 loop: CASSLVGLAQTPYNEQFF. In DNA form, the CDR3 reads TGTGCCAGCAGCTTAGTAGGACTAGCGCAGACCCCCTACAATGAGCAGTTCTTC.

This rearrangement joins TRBV13 to TRBJ1-6, with 7 bases lining up with TRBD1. The CDR3 is 14 amino acids. V shed 5 bases, J shed 14 bases, and the junction held 12 bases outside the gene matches. Germline-derived CDR1 and CDR2 are PRHDT and FYEKMQ (reference sequence). The CDR3 coding sequence is TGTGCCAGCAGCCCCGGGACAGCCGTATCGACCCTCCACTTT. This codes for CASSPGTAVSTLHF.

The V call is TRBV25-1, the J call TRBJ2-5, with TRBD2 identical over 9 bases. The CDR3 is 18 amino acids. Trimming at V came to 2 bases and at J to 5 bases, leaving 15 bases not matched to a gene. The germline CDR1 and CDR2 sequences are MGHDK and SYGVNS. The CDR3: CASSEPLAGRNPWETQYF. CDR3 in DNA: TGTGCCAGCAGTGAACCGCTAGCGGGAAGGAATCCGTGGGAGACCCAGTACTTC.

This clonotype has ten or more counts. The chain carries TRBV7-2 and TRBJ2-2; TRBD2 matches at 8 bases. V gave up 4 bases and J gave up 4 bases; unmatched junction bases: 2. Looked up from germline, CDR1 is SGHTA and CDR2 is FQGNSA. CDR3 length: 14 residues. The CDR3 coding sequence is TGTGCCAGCAGCTCGGCGGGGGGCACCGGGGAGCTGTTTTTT. The encoded protein is CASSSAGGTGELFF.

This clonotype was counted ten times or more. The rearrangement joins TRBV28 to TRBJ2-5, with a possible D match to TRBD2 (7 bases). Germline V gene data show CDR1 as MDHEN and CDR2 as SYDVKM. The CDR3 contains 18 residues. The ends were cut back, 5 bases at V and 5 bases at J, with 27 bases in the middle. The CDR3 nucleotides read TGTGCCAGCAGTCTACAAGGGTTTGGGGCAGGGGAGGGGGAGACCCAGTACTTC. Translation: CASSLQGFGAGEGETQYF.

The chain carries TRBV4-1 and TRBJ2-5, with D tentatively TRBD2 (5 bases). The CDR3 has 15 residues. Trimming pared 0 bases from V and 2 bases from J, leaving 10 bases between. The germline gives CDR1 MGHRA, CDR2 YSYEKL. This CDR3 reads CASSQDEREQETQYF. CDR3 sequence (DNA): TGCGCCAGCAGCCAAGATGAGAGGGAACAAGAGACCCAGTACTTC.

The chain uses TRBV7-9 and TRBJ2-5; 13 bases are shared with TRBD2. The ends lost 6 bases at V and 2 bases at J; junction bases unmatched: 9. CDR3 length equals 17 residues. Per germline, CDR1 SEHNR and CDR2 FQNEAQ (reference sequence). The CDR3 loop is CASRFLGTSGDQETQYF. The CDR3 nucleotides are TGTGCCAGCAGATTTTTAGGGACTAGCGGGGATCAAGAGACCCAGTACTTC.

The sample holds a few counts of this clonotype. This rearrangement joins TRBV7-6 to TRBJ1-5; tentative D call: TRBD1 (6 bases). Germline lookup yields CDR1 SGHVS and CDR2 FNYEAQ. The CDR3 length is 17 residues. The ends were cut back, 1 base at V and 2 bases at J, with 15 bases in the middle. CDR3 region: CASSLEAGASGNQPQHF. CDR3 nucleotide sequence: TGTGCCAGCAGCTTAGAGGCAGGGGCATCAGGCAATCAGCCCCAGCATTTT.

In this sample, this clonotype turned up a few times. The V gene is TRBV7-2, the J gene TRBJ1-2, with 8 bases aligning to TRBD1. Per the germline V gene, CDR1 is SGHTA and CDR2 is FQGNSA. Trimming cost V 7 bases and J 4 bases; bases outside gene matches: 5. The CDR3 is made up of 13 amino acids. The CDR3 protein is CASNIDRGYGYTF. DNA of the CDR3: TGTGCCAGCAACATTGACAGGGGCTATGGCTACACCTTC.

The chain links TRBV5-4 to TRBJ1-3, with D tentatively TRBD1 (5 bases). V was pared by 3 bases and J by 0 bases, with 16 bases between. This CDR3 is 17 amino acids long. Germline assignment: CDR1 SGHNT and CDR2 YYREEE (reference sequence). In DNA form, the CDR3 reads TGTGCCAGCAGCTGGGGCGGCAGAGTGTCCTCTGGAAACACCATATATTTT. Encoded protein: CASSWGGRVSSGNTIYF.

This clonotype came up a few times. V gene TRBV7-2 combines with J gene TRBJ2-1; D gene ambiguous. This CDR3 is 12 amino acids long. V was cut by 1 base and J by 5 bases, with 3 bases left in between. Germline values: CDR1 SGHTA, CDR2 FQGNSA. The CDR3 DNA sequence: TGTGCCAGCAGCTTAGGACACAATGAGCAGTTCTTC. Its translation: CASSLGHNEQFF. The full variable domain, rest sourced from reference TRBV7-2 and TRBJ2-1, is GAGVSQSPSNKVTEKGKDVELRCDPISGHTALYWYRQSLGQGLEFLIYFQGNSAPDKSGLPSDRFSAERTGGSVSTLTIQRTQQEDSAVYLCASSLGHNEQFFGPGTRLTVL.

This sequence joins TRBV10-3 and TRBJ2-6; 9 bases fit TRBD1. The junction had 7 bases not matched to a gene; V was cut back by 8 bases and J by 2 bases. This CDR3 has 16 residues. Looked up from germline, CDR1 is ENHRY and CDR2 is SYGVKD. CDR3 DNA: TGTGCCATCTCCGGGACAGGGTCCCCTGGGGCCAACGTCCTGACTTTC. Translated: CAISGTGSPGANVLTF.

This clonotype was counted at least ten times. The V gene is TRBV29-1, the J gene TRBJ2-3, with D maybe TRBD1 (6 bases). The ends were cut back, 5 bases at V and 5 bases at J, with 20 bases in the middle. Germline V lookup: CDR1 SQVTM, CDR2 ANQGSEA. The CDR3 length is 15 residues. The DNA for the CDR3 is TGCAGCGTTTCTCCAGACAGGATGATTGGAGATACGCAGTATTTT. It translates to CSVSPDRMIGDTQYF.

The chain recombines TRBV20-1 with TRBJ2-1; D gene uncertain. The CDR3 has 12 amino acids. Germline V gene lookup returns CDR1 DFQATT and CDR2 SNEGSKA (reference sequence). V lost 3 bases and J 6 bases, leaving 9 bases between the germline ends. Here the CDR3 reads CSASWRINEQFF. The DNA for the CDR3 is TGCAGTGCTAGTTGGCGGATCAATGAGCAGTTCTTC.

This clonotype has more than one count but fewer than ten. The rearrangement joins TRBV20-1 to TRBJ2-1; 8 bases align to TRBD2. The CDR3 sequence is 17 residues long. Germline lookup yields CDR1 DFQATT and CDR2 SNEGSKA (reference sequence). J gave up 4 bases and V 0 bases, and 11 bases lay outside the gene matches. The CDR3 spells CSARDFKRGTNYNEQFF. The CDR3, as DNA: TGCAGTGCTAGAGATTTTAAGCGGGGGACCAATTACAATGAGCAGTTCTTC.

The chain links TRBV5-1 to TRBJ1-2, with 9 bases lining up with TRBD1. CDR3 length equals 14 residues. J was trimmed by 5 bases and V by 4 bases; bases with no gene match: 6. In germline, CDR1 is SGHRS, CDR2 YFSETQ. CDR3 region: CASSTGTGLYGYTF. The CDR3 DNA is TGCGCCAGCAGCACCGGGACAGGGCTTTATGGCTACACCTTC.

This clonotype was found a few times. The gene calls are TRBV5-6 and TRBJ2-7; 10 bases are shared with TRBD2. The CDR3 has 15 amino acids. With V trimmed by 0 bases and J by 5 bases, 5 bases remained unmatched. Germline CDR1 SGHDT, CDR2 YYEEEE. Here the CDR3 DNA reads TGTGCCAGCAGCTTGGCCACAGCGGGAGGGAACGAGCAGTACTTC. This gives the protein CASSLATAGGNEQYF.